This T cell receptor beta chain was profiled in a study of cytomegalovirus exposure and HLA in healthy donors. The study's findings and limits: With further analysis later on, most CMV-associated TCR beta chains appeared HLA-restricted.

Those who donated were healthy bone marrow donors. To note about this clone: Its specificity is unknown.

The study ran its PCR with 60 Vbeta and 13 Jbeta primers. The repertoire was sequenced with immunoSEQ multiplex PCR; TCRdb's copy has only in-frame clones and lacks some. The sample has approximately 96,000 clones, approximately 79% seen once; the top ten hold about 2%. The sequence derives from a male donor in good health and CMV-seronegative. The source material was PBMCs.

In DNA, the CDR3 is TGTGCCTGGAGTGACGGGACAGGGGGTATCAAAAACATTCAGTACTTC. This gives the protein CAWSDGTGGIKNIQYF. This chain connects TRBV30 to TRBJ2-4, with 11 positions matching TRBD1. CDR1 and CDR2 (germline): GTSNPN, SVGIG (reference sequence). V was pared by 1 base and J by 3 bases, with 5 bases of the junction left unmatched. The CDR3 has 16 residues.